Shown below are 16 T cell receptor beta chains from a single sample sequenced in a study of human T cells and chemical hapten exposure. In TCRdb, the RACE reads were re-called with MiXCR into one record per CDR3 protein. This sample carries tens of thousands of distinct CDR3 sequences, 7.5% to 8% of them seen once, and the ten largest clones take about 1.2%. The time point is: pre-sensitization, week 0. Treatment noted: therapeutic diphenylcyclopropenone sensitization with weekly scalp DPC. This material consisted of whole blood, taken in connection with sensitization to the hapten diphenylcyclopropenone (DPC). The source is a woman between 45 and 60 years old with alopecia areata. Some clones in this sample may be carry-over from other donors' samples.

This clonotype was counted only a few times. The CDR3 bases are TGCGCCAGCAGCCAAGGACAGGGGTGGAGTGAAAAACTGTTTTTT. It yields the protein CASSQGQGWSEKLFF. This sequence joins TRBV4-1 and TRBJ1-4, with 8 positions matching TRBD1. The V gene end was trimmed by 1 base and the J gene end by 7 bases; junction bases not matched to a gene: 5. This CDR3 contains 15 residues. Germline V gives CDR1 MGHRA, CDR2 YSYEKL.

This clonotype was recorded at least ten times. The J gene is TRBJ1-1, the V gene TRBV12-3 or TRBV12-4, with a weak D call TRBD1 (6 bases). CDR3 length equals 16 residues. Trimming stripped 10 bases from V and 4 bases from J, with 25 bases between. CDR3 residues: CAITRKGTPLGTEAFF. DNA of the CDR3: TGTGCCATCACTAGAAAGGGGACACCTTTGGGCACTGAAGCTTTCTTT.

This chain links TRBV29-1 with TRBJ2-7, with D perhaps matching TRBD2 (7 bases). The CDR3 runs to 12 residues. CDR1 and CDR2 (germline): SQVTM, ANQGSEA. Trimming left V 6 bases short and J 4 bases short, with 13 bases between. The CDR3 DNA sequence: TGCAGCGTCGCCGGGGGGCGGTACGAGCAGTACTTC. Translation: CSVAGGRYEQYF.

This clonotype was recorded at least ten times. The V gene is TRBV12-3 or TRBV12-4, the J gene TRBJ2-2; 10 nucleotides agree with TRBD2. There are 16 residues in the CDR3. V shed 6 bases and J 4 bases; nucleotides not matched to a gene: 8. In DNA form, the CDR3 reads TGTGCCAGCAGGGATAGCGGGAGGACCTTCACCGGGGAGCTGTTTTTT. It yields the protein CASRDSGRTFTGELFF.

This clonotype was recorded a few times. V usage is TRBV29-1 and J usage is TRBJ1-2; D gene ambiguous. V lost 5 bases and J 3 bases, leaving 13 bases between the germline ends. CDR3 length: 13 amino acids. Germline V gene data show CDR1 as SQVTM and CDR2 as ANQGSEA. The CDR3 is CSVPKPQDYGYTF. In DNA form, the CDR3 reads TGCAGCGTTCCTAAACCCCAGGACTATGGCTACACCTTC.

This clonotype was seen more than once but under ten times. The genes are TRBV6-4 and TRBJ2-1; 8 bases align to TRBD2. CDR3 size: 15 residues. The ends lost 5 bases at V and 5 bases at J; junction bases unmatched: 8. In germline, CDR1 is MRHNA, CDR2 SNTAGT. The CDR3 spells CASSFNSGSHNEQFF. CDR3 DNA sequence: TGTGCCAGCAGTTTTAACAGCGGGAGTCACAATGAGCAGTTCTTC.

The rearrangement joins TRBV27 to TRBJ1-5; TRBD1 might be the D (5 bases). V was shortened by 5 bases and J by 7 bases, with 15 bases between the two germline ends. The germline V gene encodes CDR1 MNHEY and CDR2 SMNVEV (reference sequence). The CDR3 consists of 14 residues. CDR3 bases: TGTGCCAGCAGTCCCCATGGGGGATGGCAGCCCCAGCATTTT. It encodes CASSPHGGWQPQHF.

At least ten counts were recorded for this clonotype. The rearrangement joins TRBV10-3 to TRBJ2-7; TRBD2 is a possible D gene (5 bases). V was clipped by 0 bases and J by 4 bases, with 13 bases between them. The germline V gene has CDR1 ENHRY and CDR2 SYGVKD. The CDR3 is 15 residues long. The CDR3 coding sequence is TGTGCCATCAGTGAGTCTGGGAGTGATGGGTACGAGCAGTACTTC. Encoded protein: CAISESGSDGYEQYF.

The J gene is TRBJ2-5, the V gene TRBV7-3, with D perhaps TRBD1 (5 bases). Trimming stripped 5 bases from V and 0 bases from J, with 7 bases between. The CDR3 extends over 13 amino acids. Germline V CDR1 and CDR2: SGHTA, FQGTGA. The CDR3 bases are TGTGCCAGCAGCCAGGGAAACCAAGAGACCCAGTACTTC. As protein: CASSQGNQETQYF.

The chain is built from TRBV6-2 or TRBV6-3 and TRBJ2-7; TRBD2 might be the D (6 bases). This CDR3 contains 15 residues. CDR1 and CDR2 (germline): MNHEY, SVGEGT. Trimming removed 6 bases at V and 1 base at J, with 16 bases between. DNA of the CDR3: TGTGCCAGCAGGTTTATAGTAGCGGCATCCTACGAGCAGTACTTC. Encoded protein: CASRFIVAASYEQYF.

Many counts were recorded for this clonotype. The V and J genes are TRBV18 and TRBJ1-5; D gene ambiguous. Germline V gene sequence: CDR1 KGHSH, CDR2 LQKENI. The CDR3 is 14 amino acids. V lost 6 bases, J lost 0 bases, and 9 bases lay in between. The CDR3 bases are TGTGCCAGCTCTCTAACAGATAGCAATCAGCCCCAGCATTTT. It specifies CASSLTDSNQPQHF.

This clonotype was picked up a small number of times. The chain links TRBV6-4 to TRBJ2-3; tentative D call: TRBD2 (5 bases). Trimming removed 6 bases at V and 5 bases at J, with 15 bases between. The V gene's germline CDR1 is MRHNA and CDR2 SNTAGT. The CDR3 has 14 residues. CDR3 nucleotide sequence: TGTGCCAGCAGCGCTCTGGCCGGAGGAGATACGCAGTATTTT. Its translation: CASSALAGGDTQYF.

This clonotype was seen repeatedly, ten times or more. The chain carries TRBV27 and TRBJ2-7; TRBD2 agrees at 13 bases. CDR1 MNHEY and CDR2 SMNVEV come from the germline V gene (reference sequence). V dropped 6 bases and J dropped 6; count of bases not matched to a gene: 8. The CDR3 is 15 amino acids. CDR3 protein: CASRPTSGRPGEQYF. The DNA of the CDR3 is TGTGCCAGCAGACCGACTAGCGGGAGGCCGGGCGAGCAGTACTTC.

The gene calls are TRBV6-1 and TRBJ2-3; D might be TRBD1 (6 bases). This CDR3 region has 15 residues. Germline values: CDR1 MNHNS, CDR2 SASEGT. V lost 8 bases to trimming and J lost 3 bases, with 18 bases between them. This CDR3 is CASGGVGRGTDTQYF. The CDR3 coding sequence is TGTGCCAGCGGGGGAGTGGGCAGGGGAACAGATACGCAGTATTTT.

This clonotype occurred many times. The V and J genes are TRBV2 and TRBJ2-3; no clear D gene. The V end was cut by 7 bases, the J end by 9 bases, with 14 bases between. Germline V CDR1 and CDR2: SNHLY, FYNNEI. The CDR3 runs to 12 residues. CDR3 in DNA: TGTGCCAGCAATAGCCAAGTGGGCACGCAGTATTTT. Translating gives CASNSQVGTQYF. Drawing the rest from reference TRBV2 and TRBJ2-3, the complete variable domain is EPEVTQTPSHQVTQMGQEVILRCVPISNHLYFYWYRQILGQKVEFLVSFYNNEISEKSEIFDDQFSVERPDGSNFTLKIRSTKLEDSAMYFCASNSQVGTQYFGPGTRLTVL.

The table lists this clonotype with a few counts. The chain's CDR3 is CSASGLTTVDTQYF. DNA of the CDR3: TGCAGTGCTAGCGGGCTGACAACAGTAGATACGCAGTATTTT. The gene calls are TRBV20-1 and TRBJ2-3; D gene unclear. V was trimmed by 3 bases and J by 5 bases, leaving 15 bases between them. The CDR3 contains 14 residues. Germline values: CDR1 DFQATT, CDR2 SNEGSKA (reference sequence).